A few counts support the clone carrying this T cell receptor beta chain. Its cognate antigen is unknown. General study findings and limits: Tumor memory CD4+ T cell TCR gene usage was found to cluster with blood and lymph node memory CD4+ cells and with lymph node naive CD4+ cells.

The V end lost 5 bases, the J end lost 2 bases, and 9 bases lay between the germline ends. Germline V gene sequence: CDR1 MNHNY, CDR2 SVGAGI (reference sequence). The CDR3 is 13 amino acids. CD25-based Treg depletion was applied to purified naive CD4+ T cells. TCRdb passed the 5' RACE reads through MiXCR, listing each CDR3 protein once. In the table there are some 60,000 distinct CDR3 sequences, roughly 30% of which are singletons. The sample consisted of tumor-infiltrating naive CD4+ T cells sorted from the breast tumor. Subset of the sample: naive CD4+ T cells, CD4+CD45RA+CD25-. The sequence derives from a female donor with breast cancer. The chain carries TRBV6-6 and TRBJ1-2, with D maybe TRBD1 (5 bases). The CDR3 coding sequence is TGTGCCAGCAGTACGACAGCGAACTATGGCTACACCTTC. Translating it yields CASSTTANYGYTF.